The present T cell receptor beta chain was sequenced within a study of cytomegalovirus exposure and HLA in healthy donors. The study, taken as a whole, reports: According to a subsequent analysis, TCR clusters identified in the first cohort showed a tendency to co-occur across the approximately 130 validation repertoires.

The germline gives CDR1 SNHLY, CDR2 FYNNEI. Between the trimmed V and J ends, which lost 5 bases and 1 base, there was a span of 8 bases. There are 13 residues in the CDR3. Measured with immunoSEQ multiplex PCR; TCRdb has only the in-frame clones, and not every one. The sample gives roughly 90,000 clones, 85% of which show up once; 20% to 25% is in the top ten. Notes on this clone: Its cognate antigen is unknown.

The study drew the donors from its approximately 120-subject validation cohort, separate from the roughly 700-subject first cohort. The gene calls are TRBV2 and TRBJ1-1, with D possibly being TRBD1 (6 bases). This receptor was identified in a man younger than 30 in good health and CMV-seropositive. Material: PBMCs. CDR3 protein: CASSSDRNTEAFF. In nucleotides, the CDR3 is TGTGCCAGCAGTTCGGACAGGAACACTGAAGCTTTCTTT.